This TCR beta chain emerged from a study of T-cell memory formation after mild COVID-19. Study-wide context: Across donors, TCR clusters were largely donor specific. Study-level results: Later expanders leaned toward CD4+, whereas clones contracting from day 15 to 85 were balanced CD4/CD8.

With regard to this clonotype: Its antigen is not identified.

Constant-segment-primed 5'RACE gave TCR alpha and TCR beta cDNA libraries with sample barcodes and UMIs. TCRdb reprocessed the 5' RACE reads via MiXCR and lists one record per CDR3 protein. The table shows 300,000 to 400,000 distinct CDR3 sequences, with about 13% occurring only once. This CDR3 comprises 16 residues. Germline values: CDR1 KGHDR, CDR2 SFDVKD. The V end lost 4 bases, the J end lost 3 bases, and 12 bases lay between the germline ends. The sequencing input was PBMCs or a T cell subset sorted from them (not recorded which). The receptor was isolated from a young man who had mild COVID-19 (a few samples of this study predate the infection). Cell type and time point are not known. V is TRBV24-1 and J is TRBJ1-6, with no clear D. The DNA of the CDR3 is TGTGCCACCAGTGACTCCCGGAGAGGCTATAATTCACCCCTCCACTTT. Protein sequence: CATSDSRRGYNSPLHF.